The present entry profiles one T cell receptor (beta chain) with its context. The antigen remains undetermined. cDNA prepared by RNA extraction and subsequent reverse transcription served as the template for sequencing. Some clones are missing from TCRdb's copy, which holds only in-frame ones; the method was immunoSEQ multiplex PCR. The table shows some 25,000 clones, with 40% to 60% occurring only once. This record comes from a study of CD8+ T cells in alopecia areata. Regarding the study as a whole: Scalp samples also contribute reads from the resident alphabeta T cells found in normal skin.

CDR3 size: 14 residues. The germline V gene has CDR1 SEHNR and CDR2 FQNEAQ (reference sequence). J gave up 0 bases and V 6 bases, and 2 bases lay outside the gene matches. A FACSAria was used to sort CD4+ and CD8+ T cells. These cells came from PBMCs. The sequence was obtained from a human donor with alopecia areata. This rearrangement joins TRBV7-9 to TRBJ1-1; TRBD1 aligns across 9 bases. The sample was NKG2D-high CD8+ T cells sorted from blood. CDR3 region: CASRGQGLNTEAFF. CDR3 in DNA: TGTGCCAGCAGAGGACAGGGGTTGAACACTGAAGCTTTCTTT.